The rows below give T cell receptor beta chains drawn from one sample of a study of OX40 agonist ivuxolimab in advanced cancers. Produced via immunoSEQ multiplex PCR; TCRdb's table is partial and in-frame only. The repertoire has under 80,000 clones, about 86% of them found once; the top ten carry approximately 8%. Sequencing used CD4+ or CD8+ T cells sorted from blood, obtained in a trial of the OX40 agonist ivuxolimab. The receptors were sampled from an adult with an advanced solid tumor such as melanoma, head and neck, liver or kidney cancer. Both conserved end residues are part of each CDR3. D genes are given only for firm matches. For some rows the clone size is stated as once, few or many, or as a class when expanded; others skip it.

cdr3_length: 13; d_call: -; j_call: TRBJ1-6; v_call: TRBV6-5; clone_size: -; cdr3_nt: TGTGCCAGCAGTTATAGGGGTAATTCACCCCTCCACTTT; cdr3_aa: CASSYRGNSPLHF
cdr3_length: 17; d_call: TRBD1; j_call: TRBJ1-4; v_call: TRBV28; clone_size: -; cdr3_nt: TGTGCCAGCAGTACAGCGTGGGGGACAGGGCAGAAGGAAAAACTGTTTTTT; cdr3_aa: CASSTAWGTGQKEKLFF
cdr3_length: 17; d_call: TRBD2; j_call: TRBJ2-3; v_call: TRBV14; clone_size: -; cdr3_nt: TGTGCCAGCAGCCCACTAGCGGGGGGCTCTCTCACAGATACGCAGTATTTT; cdr3_aa: CASSPLAGGSLTDTQYF
cdr3_length: 14; d_call: TRBD1; j_call: TRBJ2-7; v_call: TRBV19; clone_size: -; cdr3_nt: TGTGCCAGTAAGCCGGACAGGGGCACCTACGAGCAGTACTTC; cdr3_aa: CASKPDRGTYEQYF
cdr3_length: 11; d_call: -; j_call: TRBJ1-1; v_call: TRBV29-1; clone_size: -; cdr3_nt: TGCAGCGGGGGGGGTAACCCTGAAGCTTTCTTT; cdr3_aa: CSGGGNPEAFF
cdr3_length: 15; d_call: TRBD1; j_call: TRBJ1-1; v_call: TRBV10-3; clone_size: -; cdr3_nt: TGTGCCATCAGGATGACCGACAGGGGGAACACTGAAGCTTTCTTT; cdr3_aa: CAIRMTDRGNTEAFF
cdr3_length: 13; d_call: TRBD1; j_call: TRBJ2-1; v_call: TRBV19; clone_size: -; cdr3_nt: TGTGCCAGTAGGCTCCGACAGGGAAATGAGCAGTTCTTC; cdr3_aa: CASRLRQGNEQFF
cdr3_length: 11; d_call: -; j_call: TRBJ2-7; v_call: TRBV30; clone_size: -; cdr3_nt: TGTGCCTGGACACTAGGGGTAGAGCAGTACTTC; cdr3_aa: CAWTLGVEQYF
cdr3_length: 13; d_call: -; j_call: TRBJ2-3; v_call: TRBV30; clone_size: -; cdr3_nt: TGTGCCTGGAGTCCTACCATCACAGATACGCAGTATTTT; cdr3_aa: CAWSPTITDTQYF
cdr3_length: 16; d_call: TRBD2; j_call: TRBJ2-7; v_call: TRBV4-2; clone_size: -; cdr3_nt: TGTGCCAGCAGCCCTCAGTCTCTAGCGGGGAACTACGAGCAGTACTTC; cdr3_aa: CASSPQSLAGNYEQYF
cdr3_length: 12; d_call: -; j_call: TRBJ2-5; v_call: TRBV7-8; clone_size: -; cdr3_nt: TGTGCCAGCAGCTCTCATAGGGAGACCCAGTACTTC; cdr3_aa: CASSSHRETQYF
cdr3_length: 16; d_call: TRBD2; j_call: TRBJ2-7; v_call: TRBV5-1; clone_size: -; cdr3_nt: TGCGCCAGCAGCTTGGGACTAGCGGGGGCAACCTACGAGCAGTACTTC; cdr3_aa: CASSLGLAGATYEQYF
cdr3_length: 12; d_call: -; j_call: TRBJ2-1; v_call: TRBV2; clone_size: -; cdr3_nt: TGTGCCAGCACATCGTTGGGCAATGAGCAGTTCTTC; cdr3_aa: CASTSLGNEQFF
cdr3_length: 15; d_call: -; j_call: TRBJ1-2; v_call: TRBV10-2; clone_size: -; cdr3_nt: TGCGCCAGCAGTGAAATGGGCAGGGTCCACTATGGCTACACCTTC; cdr3_aa: CASSEMGRVHYGYTF
cdr3_length: 14; d_call: -; j_call: TRBJ1-3; v_call: TRBV7-9; clone_size: -; cdr3_nt: TGTGCCAGCAGCTCATGGGACACTGGAAACACCATATATTTT; cdr3_aa: CASSSWDTGNTIYF
cdr3_length: 15; d_call: TRBD1; j_call: TRBJ2-7; v_call: TRBV19; clone_size: -; cdr3_nt: TGTGCCAGTAGCGCGAGTACTGGACAGGAATACGAGCAGTACTTC; cdr3_aa: CASSASTGQEYEQYF
cdr3_length: 10; d_call: -; j_call: TRBJ2-5; v_call: TRBV7-8; clone_size: -; cdr3_nt: TGTGCCAGCAGCCAAGAGACCCAGTACTTC; cdr3_aa: CASSQETQYF
cdr3_length: 17; d_call: -; j_call: TRBJ2-7; v_call: TRBV10-3; clone_size: once; cdr3_nt: TGTGCCATCAGTGAGTCGGGTCGTTTAGCTGGTTCATACGAGCAGTACTTC; cdr3_aa: CAISESGRLAGSYEQYF
cdr3_length: 13; d_call: -; j_call: TRBJ2-7; v_call: TRBV6-1; clone_size: -; cdr3_nt: TGTGCCACCCGAGGGGCAAATGCCTACGAGCAGTACTTC; cdr3_aa: CATRGANAYEQYF
cdr3_length: 14; d_call: TRBD1; j_call: TRBJ1-6; v_call: TRBV30; clone_size: -; cdr3_nt: TGTGCCTGGAGCGCGGACAGGTCCCCTGGAGCCCTCCACTTT; cdr3_aa: CAWSADRSPGALHF
cdr3_length: 14; d_call: -; j_call: TRBJ2-7; v_call: TRBV19; clone_size: -; cdr3_nt: TGTGCCAGTAGTATAGCGGGACATTCCTACGAGCAGTACTTC; cdr3_aa: CASSIAGHSYEQYF
cdr3_length: 14; d_call: TRBD2; j_call: TRBJ2-7; v_call: TRBV6-6; clone_size: -; cdr3_nt: TGTGCCAGCCTGACTAGCGGGGCATCCTACGAGCAGTACTTC; cdr3_aa: CASLTSGASYEQYF
cdr3_length: 13; d_call: TRBD1; j_call: TRBJ1-5; v_call: TRBV28; clone_size: -; cdr3_nt: TGTGCCAGCATCAGGGGGAACAATCAGCCCCAGCATTTT; cdr3_aa: CASIRGNNQPQHF
cdr3_length: 13; d_call: -; j_call: TRBJ2-3; v_call: TRBV30; clone_size: -; cdr3_nt: TGTGCCTGGGGGATGGGAACCACAGATACGCAGTATTTT; cdr3_aa: CAWGMGTTDTQYF
cdr3_length: 13; d_call: -; j_call: TRBJ2-7; v_call: TRBV7-2; clone_size: -; cdr3_nt: TGTGCCAGCAGCTTAGCCCCAGGGAGCGAGCAGTACTTC; cdr3_aa: CASSLAPGSEQYF
cdr3_length: 14; d_call: -; j_call: TRBJ1-1; v_call: TRBV28; clone_size: -; cdr3_nt: TGTGCCAGCAGCCCCCCCCGTAGGGGGACTGAAGCTTTCTTT; cdr3_aa: CASSPPRRGTEAFF